The sequence of this T cell receptor (beta chain) was determined in a study of beta chain features in type 1 diabetes listed by TCRdb under 2018. About the full investigation: Mean age, gender distribution, total cell number and subset yield did not differ between patients and healthy donors. A total of under 140,000,000 sorted cells were examined across all samples, and the number of cells per subset was strongly correlated with RNA yield. The study compared TCRB repertoires of sorted circulating CD4+ T cell subsets between recently diagnosed type 1 diabetes patients and matched healthy donors. Whereas all 30 or so donors provided naive and central memory subsets, regulatory and stem cell-like memory subsets were isolated from just 8 patients and about 8 healthy donors.

Remarks on this clone: The antigen it binds to is not known. No base-level quality is on record; no much larger clone is a single base apart.

Each donor gave one peripheral blood draw, averaging approximately 110 mL, which was collected into heparinised tubes. A BD FACSAria II and a panel including CD45RO, CCR7, CD25, CD127, CD95 and CD27 were used to sort naive, central memory, regulatory and stem cell-like memory CD4+ T cells. All sorted populations exceeded 95% purity. PBMCs were separated immediately by Lymphoprep density gradient centrifugation and were stained directly, without being cultured. Samples were stained and sorted in pairs, with one healthy donor and one patient per experiment, so that batch effects were minimized. CDR3 length: 13 amino acids, cysteine to phenylalanine. The sequence is cut down to CDR3 DNA, 39 bases in frame from base 1. Compared with germline, V lacks 6 bases and J lacks 4 bases; bases without a gene match: 6. The germline V gene encodes CDR1 LNHDA and CDR2 SQIVND (reference sequence). Points the paper makes about the study in general: HLA sub-analyses involved small numbers of individuals, so any influence of HLA type on TCRB rearrangement remained unresolved. Because cDNA was sequenced instead of genomic DNA, activated cells with high expression could be over-represented, although the groups did not differ in activation or CD3 levels. Naive, central memory and regulatory TCRB repertoires appeared more similar among patients than among healthy donors. At VDJ recombination sites, patients with type 1 diabetes made fewer insertions and deleted more nucleotides, a pattern implying thymic rearrangement abnormalities. A moderate but significant shortening of TCRB CDR3 length was observed in type 1 diabetes patients in all four CD4+ subsets. PCR may preferentially amplify shorter templates, but because patient and control samples were amplified and corrected together, any resulting skew would affect both groups equally.

The High Capacity cDNA Reverse Transcription Kit was used to reverse transcribe all of the isolated RNA, meaning that expressed TCRB transcripts were what got sequenced. Naive, central memory and regulatory T cell samples underwent deep immunoSEQ sequencing, averaging about 3.5 million total reads per sample. Sorted cells were lysed in RLT buffer and RNA was extracted with DNase-treated RNeasy Micro or Mini kits, depending on cell number. To prevent cross-contamination, each cell subset was processed individually, whereas patient and healthy donor samples were processed jointly. The immunoSEQ multiplex PCR was used to amplify TCRB sequences from cDNA, generating 87-bp fragments that spanned the CDR3 region. Sequencing of the amplicons was performed on the Illumina HiSeq platform. The paper's data handling went like this. Synthetic template baselines were used to correct PCR bias computationally, reads within Hamming distance 2 were collapsed, and singletons that could not be merged were discarded. Reads were aligned against IMGT so that V, D and J genes, CDR3 length and insertions or deletions at six rearrangement sites could be assigned. Within each subset, clonotype counts were normalized to the number of sorted cells before true diversity and Gini coefficients were calculated with the tcR R package. Repertoire sharing was quantified using the overlap coefficient calculated on TCRB nucleotide sequences. As a proxy for the pre-selection repertoire, out-of-frame TCRB sequences from naive cells were analyzed. Here the immuneACCESS table is served through TCRdb, limited to in-frame sequences with V and J called. Missing clones are a known gap in these copies; in checked studies unresolved V genes cover under half, and the rest lacks a known reason. From that table come the V and J calls and clone size; the DNA was used to work out D and trimming. The sample table holds about 710,000 clones, of which around 15% were seen once. Clones ranked in the top ten supply around 0.04% of the sample.

In this chain, TRBV19 is recombined with TRBJ2-7; a stretch of 7 junction bases matches TRBD1. Sequenced material: naive CD4+ T cells from blood. The meaning of the sample's cell subset or site label: true naive CD4+ T cells. This TCR came from a man aged 18 to 30 with type 1 diabetes. The CDR3 reads as follows: CASRRDSPYEQYF. The DNA sequence is TGTGCCAGTAGACGGGACAGCCCATACGAGCAGTACTTC.